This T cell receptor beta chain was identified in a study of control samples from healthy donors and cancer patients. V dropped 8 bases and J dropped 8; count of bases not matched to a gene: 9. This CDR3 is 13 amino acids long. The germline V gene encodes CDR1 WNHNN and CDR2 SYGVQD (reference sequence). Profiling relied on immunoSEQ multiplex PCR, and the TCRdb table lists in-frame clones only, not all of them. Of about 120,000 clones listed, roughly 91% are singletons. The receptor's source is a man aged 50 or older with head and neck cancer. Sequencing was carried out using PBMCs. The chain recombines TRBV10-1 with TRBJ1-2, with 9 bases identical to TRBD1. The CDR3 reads CASSRDRVQGYTF. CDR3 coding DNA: TGCGCCAGCTCCCGGGACAGGGTGCAAGGCTACACCTTC.